A single sample is the source of the 14 T cell receptor beta chains below, sequenced in a study of beta chain features in type 1 diabetes. The study reverse transcribed the entire isolated RNA, so it sequenced expressed TCRB transcripts. Repertoires were generated with immunoSEQ multiplex PCR, while TCRdb's copy carries only in-frame clones and drops some. The sample lists a few hundred thousand clones, 25% to 30% seen once, with approximately 4% in the top ten. The sample taken for sequencing was central memory CD4+ T cells from blood. These receptor sequences come from a man aged 25-40 years in good health.

This clone has a handful of counts. The chain combines TRBV18 with TRBJ2-5; 14 bases map to TRBD2. The V gene's germline CDR1 is KGHSH and CDR2 LQKENI. J gave up 2 bases and V 6 bases, and 2 bases lay outside the gene matches. This CDR3 spans 15 amino acids. The CDR3 DNA reads TGTGCCAGCTCGGGACTAGCGGGAGAGCAAGAGACCCAGTACTTC. Protein sequence: CASSGLAGEQETQYF.

Worth noting for this clone: Additional DNA sequences in this sample encode the identical CDR3. The chain has TRBV20-1 and TRBJ2-5; no reliable D call. Germline V gene sequence: CDR1 DFQATT, CDR2 SNEGSKA (reference sequence). This CDR3 spans 11 amino acids. Trimming pared 4 bases from V and 5 bases from J, leaving 8 bases between. This chain's CDR3 is CSATSGETQYF. The DNA of the CDR3 is TGCAGTGCTACTAGTGGGGAGACCCAGTACTTC.

To note about this clone: Different DNA sequences within this sample yield the same CDR3. The chain combines TRBV5-8 with TRBJ2-4; D is possibly TRBD1 (6 bases). The CDR3 has 12 residues. V was shortened by 4 bases and J by 6 bases, with 8 bases between the two germline ends. Looked up from germline, CDR1 is SGHTS and CDR2 is YDEGEE. CDR3 coding DNA: TGTGCCAGCAGCCAGGACAGAAACATTCAGTACTTC. Amino acid sequence: CASSQDRNIQYF. The full variable domain, in which reference TRBV5-8 and TRBJ2-4 provide the parts outside the CDR3, is EAGVTQSPTHLIKTRGQQATLRCSPISGHTSVYWYQQALGLGLQFLLWYDEGEERNRGNFPPRFSGRQFPNYSSELNVNALELEDSALYLCASSQDRNIQYFGAGTRLSVL.

This clone was seen a few times. The chain uses TRBV7-2 and TRBJ2-1, with TRBD2 matching 13 bases. CDR3 length: 18 amino acids. Trimming took 5 bases from V and 5 from J; bases not matched to a gene: 12. Germline-derived CDR1 and CDR2 are SGHTA and FQGNSA. CDR3 coding DNA: TGTGCCAGCAGCCCAGCCGGGAGACTAGCGGGGGGACACAATGAGCAGTTCTTC. Amino acid sequence: CASSPAGRLAGGHNEQFF.

This chain uses TRBV7-7 with TRBJ2-4, with a possible D match to TRBD2 (5 bases). CDR1 SSHAT and CDR2 FNYEAQ come from the germline V gene (reference sequence). The length of the CDR3 is 14 residues. Between the trimmed V and J ends, which lost 6 bases and 6 bases, there was a span of 15 bases. The CDR3 coding sequence is TGTGCCAGCAGAAAGAGGGCCGAGCCAAACATTCAGTACTTC. Amino acid sequence: CASRKRAEPNIQYF. The variable domain in full, completed from reference TRBV7-7 and TRBJ2-4, reads GAGVSQSPRYKVTKRGQDVTLRCDPISSHATLYWYQQALGQGPEFLTYFNYEAQPDKSGLPSDRFSAERPEGSISTLTIQRTEQRDSAMYRCASRKRAEPNIQYFGAGTRLSVL.

The chain has TRBV7-4 and TRBJ2-7; 10 nucleotides agree with TRBD2. The length of the CDR3 is 17 residues. Trimming cost V 5 bases and J 0 bases; bases outside gene matches: 10. Germline CDR1 SGHVT, CDR2 SQSDAQ. The CDR3 nucleotides are TGTGCCAGCAGCACTGTGGAGACTAGCGGGTACTCCTACGAGCAGTACTTC. This sequence encodes CASSTVETSGYSYEQYF.

This clone was seen a handful of times. This chain connects TRBV2 to TRBJ2-3; D ambiguous. Trimming removed 5 bases from V and 0 bases from J, with 15 bases in between. This CDR3 is 16 amino acids long. Germline V lookup: CDR1 SNHLY, CDR2 FYNNEI. The CDR3: CASSPLYRSSTDTQYF. For the CDR3, the DNA is TGTGCCAGCAGTCCTCTTTACCGGAGTAGCACAGATACGCAGTATTTT.

This clone has ten or more counts. This chain connects TRBV7-9 to TRBJ2-1, with 7 nucleotides matching TRBD2. The V gene's germline CDR1 is SEHNR and CDR2 FQNEAQ (reference sequence). CDR3 length: 14 amino acids. V lost 8 bases to trimming and J lost 2 bases; unmatched junction nucleotides: 6. CDR3 in amino acids: CASARLAPYNEQFF. The CDR3 DNA sequence: TGTGCCAGCGCGCGACTAGCTCCCTACAATGAGCAGTTCTTC.

V usage is TRBV29-1 and J usage is TRBJ2-1; no reliable D call. The CDR3 contains 13 residues. CDR1 is SQVTM, CDR2 ANQGSEA, per germline. Trimming took 8 bases from V and 8 from J, leaving 19 bases between them. CDR3 sequence: CSTAPTPLDEQFF. The CDR3 DNA reads TGCAGCACCGCTCCGACCCCCCTCGATGAGCAGTTCTTC.

The chain couples TRBV15 to TRBJ2-1; D call uncertain. This CDR3 has 12 amino acids. V lost 8 bases and J lost 4, with 9 bases in between. Germline V lookup: CDR1 LNHNV, CDR2 YYDKDF (reference sequence). The CDR3 DNA sequence: TGTGCCACCGGTCTGGCTTACAATGAGCAGTTCTTC. It yields the protein CATGLAYNEQFF.

This clone was detected many times. This chain connects TRBV29-1 to TRBJ2-1, with TRBD2 identical over 11 bases. The V segment lost 3 bases and the J segment 8 bases; nucleotides outside the gene matches: 6. This CDR3 contains 14 residues. CDR1 and CDR2 from the germline V gene are SQVTM and ANQGSEA. CDR3 protein: CSVESSGRLYEQFF. In DNA, the CDR3 is TGCAGCGTTGAGTCTAGCGGGAGGTTATATGAGCAGTTCTTC.

This clone was counted a few times. The chain has TRBV6-5 and TRBJ1-5; D not certain. V lost 3 bases to trimming and J lost 4 bases, with 10 bases between them. The CDR3 is 14 amino acids. Germline V gene sequence: CDR1 MNHEY, CDR2 SVGAGI. The CDR3 nucleotides are TGTGCCAGCAGTTATGCCGGGCAGAATCAGCCCCAGCATTTT. It translates to CASSYAGQNQPQHF.

The chain uses TRBV27 and TRBJ2-7; TRBD1 aligns across 8 bases. The junction had 3 bases not matched to a gene; V was cut back by 3 bases and J by 5 bases. The CDR3 covers 13 residues. Per germline, CDR1 MNHEY and CDR2 SMNVEV (reference sequence). In DNA form, the CDR3 reads TGTGCCAGCAGTTTGAACAGGGGGAACGAGCAGTACTTC. Its translation: CASSLNRGNEQYF.

This clone was seen a few times. J is TRBJ2-1 and V is TRBV5-1; D gene ambiguous. The ends were cut back, 0 bases at V and 0 bases at J, with 7 bases in the middle. The CDR3 is made up of 15 amino acids. Germline V gene sequence: CDR1 SGHRS, CDR2 YFSETQ. Written as DNA, the CDR3 is TGCGCCAGCAGCTTGGTCCCGGACTCCTACAATGAGCAGTTCTTC. It codes for CASSLVPDSYNEQFF.